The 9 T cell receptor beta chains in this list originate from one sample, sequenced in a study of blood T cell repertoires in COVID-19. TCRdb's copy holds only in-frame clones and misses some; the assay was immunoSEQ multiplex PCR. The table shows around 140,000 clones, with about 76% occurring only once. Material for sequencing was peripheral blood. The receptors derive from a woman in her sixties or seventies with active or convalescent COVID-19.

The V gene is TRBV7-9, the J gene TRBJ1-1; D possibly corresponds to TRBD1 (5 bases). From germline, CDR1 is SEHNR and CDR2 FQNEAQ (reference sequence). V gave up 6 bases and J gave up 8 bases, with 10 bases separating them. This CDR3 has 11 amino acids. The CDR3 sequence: CASSPGFEAFF. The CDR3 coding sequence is TGTGCCAGCAGTCCAGGGTTCGAAGCTTTCTTT.

For the CDR3, the DNA is TGTGCCAGCAGCCCCGGGACTAGCGGGAGCTCAGATACGCAGTATTTT. Translating it yields CASSPGTSGSSDTQYF. J is TRBJ2-3 and V is TRBV5-4; 14 positions match TRBD2. This CDR3 comprises 16 residues. CDR1 and CDR2 from the germline V gene are SGHNT and YYREEE (reference sequence). Trimming at V came to 4 bases and at J to 4 bases, leaving 5 bases not matched to a gene.

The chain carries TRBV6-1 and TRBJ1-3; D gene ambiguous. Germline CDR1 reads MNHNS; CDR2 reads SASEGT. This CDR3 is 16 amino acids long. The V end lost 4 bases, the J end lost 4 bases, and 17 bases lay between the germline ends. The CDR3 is CASSVSINFIGNTIYF. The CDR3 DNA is TGTGCCAGCAGTGTATCGATCAACTTCATAGGAAACACCATATATTTT.

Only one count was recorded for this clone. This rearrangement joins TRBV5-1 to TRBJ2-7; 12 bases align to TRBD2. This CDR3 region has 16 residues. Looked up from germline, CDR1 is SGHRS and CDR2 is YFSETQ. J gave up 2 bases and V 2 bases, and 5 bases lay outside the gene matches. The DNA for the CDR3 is TGCGCCAGCAGCTTAGAGCCTAGCGGGGGGGCCTACGAGCAGTACGTC. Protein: CASSLEPSGGAYEQYV.

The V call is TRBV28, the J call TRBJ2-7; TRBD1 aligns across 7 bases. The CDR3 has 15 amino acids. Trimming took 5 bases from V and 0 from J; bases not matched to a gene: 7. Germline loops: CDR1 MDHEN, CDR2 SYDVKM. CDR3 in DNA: TGTGCCAGCAGTAAAGACAGGGAAAGCTCCTACGAGCAGTACGTC. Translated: CASSKDRESSYEQYV.

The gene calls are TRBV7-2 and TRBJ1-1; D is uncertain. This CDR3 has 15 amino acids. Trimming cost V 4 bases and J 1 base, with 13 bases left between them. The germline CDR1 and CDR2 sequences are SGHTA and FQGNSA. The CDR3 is CASSSSGSPNTEAFF. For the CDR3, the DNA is TGTGCCAGCAGCTCCTCGGGGTCACCGAACACTGAAGCTTTCTTT.

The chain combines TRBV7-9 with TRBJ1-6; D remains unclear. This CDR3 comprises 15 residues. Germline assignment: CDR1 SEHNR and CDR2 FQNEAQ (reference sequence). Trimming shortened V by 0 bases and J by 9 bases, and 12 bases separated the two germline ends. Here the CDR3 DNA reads TGTGCCAGCAGCTTAGCAATCGCGAGGATTTCACCCCTCCACTTT. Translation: CASSLAIARISPLHF.

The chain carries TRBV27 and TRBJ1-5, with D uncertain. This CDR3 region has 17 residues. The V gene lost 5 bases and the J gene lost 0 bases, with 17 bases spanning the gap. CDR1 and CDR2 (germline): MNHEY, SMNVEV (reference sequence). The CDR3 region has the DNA TGTGCCAGCAGTCCAAGGTGGACTGTTAATAGCAATCAGCCCCAGCATTTT. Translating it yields CASSPRWTVNSNQPQHF.

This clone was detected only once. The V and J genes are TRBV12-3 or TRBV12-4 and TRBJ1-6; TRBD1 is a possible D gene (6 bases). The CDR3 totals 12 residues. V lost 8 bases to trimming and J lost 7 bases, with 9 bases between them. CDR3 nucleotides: TGTGCCAGCGGTACAGGGAATTCACCCCTCCACTTT. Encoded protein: CASGTGNSPLHF.